The 13 T cell receptor beta chains in this list originate from one sample, sequenced in a study of identical twins. Via MiXCR, TCRdb re-called the 5' RACE reads, giving one row per CDR3 protein. The sample has more than 400,000 distinct CDR3 sequences; 13% to 15% are singletons. These sequences were also reported in another study, on yellow fever vaccine responses in identical twins.

The source material was CD4+ T cells sorted from blood. The receptors shown here come from a woman younger than 35 in good health.

The rearrangement uses TRBV27 and TRBJ2-2, with 13 bases matching TRBD2. The germline V gene encodes CDR1 MNHEY and CDR2 SMNVEV (reference sequence). Germline trimming cut 4 bases from V and 6 bases from J; bases unmatched to any gene: 2. The CDR3 covers 15 residues. Here the CDR3 reads CASSWTSGSAGELFF. CDR3 DNA: TGTGCCAGCAGTTGGACTAGCGGGAGCGCCGGGGAGCTGTTTTTT.

This chain links TRBV29-1 with TRBJ2-5, with 7 bases that match TRBD2. V lost 4 bases to trimming and J lost 5 bases; unmatched junction nucleotides: 19. Germline values: CDR1 SQVTM, CDR2 ANQGSEA. This CDR3 has 17 amino acids. The CDR3 DNA is TGCAGCGTTGCTGGTCCGACTAGCAGTAAGTCGTGGGAGACCCAGTACTTC. Encoded protein: CSVAGPTSSKSWETQYF.

The V call is TRBV9, the J call TRBJ2-7; no clear D. Deletions cut 4 bases from V and 5 bases from J, with 13 bases between. Germline loops: CDR1 SGDLS, CDR2 YYNGEE. The CDR3 is 13 amino acids. The CDR3 spells CASSLNSDNEQYF. CDR3 coding DNA: TGTGCCAGCAGCTTAAACTCAGATAACGAGCAGTACTTC.

J is TRBJ2-3 and V is TRBV5-1, with 11 bases that match TRBD1. Trimming removed 4 bases from V and 3 bases from J; junction bases left unmatched: 16. Germline CDR1 and CDR2: SGHRS and YFSETQ. This CDR3 contains 19 residues. The CDR3 protein is CASSPFTGQGAGGTDTQYF. In DNA, the CDR3 is TGCGCCAGCAGCCCCTTCACCGGACAGGGGGCAGGGGGAACAGATACGCAGTATTTT.

This chain uses TRBV20-1 with TRBJ2-7, with TRBD1 matching over 11 bases. The V gene end was trimmed by 5 bases and the J gene end by 1 base; junction bases not matched to a gene: 1. The CDR3 is made up of 13 amino acids. Germline loops: CDR1 DFQATT, CDR2 SNEGSKA (reference sequence). The CDR3 is CSAGQGASYEQYV. The CDR3 nucleotides are TGCAGTGCTGGACAGGGGGCGTCCTACGAGCAGTACGTC.

This clonotype turned up a few times. The chain joins TRBV3-1 to TRBJ1-4; TRBD1 aligns across 7 bases. The CDR3 consists of 17 residues. The germline V gene encodes CDR1 LGHDT and CDR2 YNNKEL (reference sequence). The trim removed 2 bases at V and 5 bases at J, leaving 11 bases unmatched. The chain's CDR3 is CASSQSWRDSANEKLFF. In DNA, the CDR3 is TGTGCCAGCAGCCAAAGTTGGCGGGACAGCGCAAATGAAAAACTGTTTTTT.

The chain links TRBV28 to TRBJ2-5; either TRBD1 or TRBD2 may supply D (6 bases each). This CDR3 is built from 17 residues. Looked up from germline, CDR1 is MDHEN and CDR2 is SYDVKM. The V gene lost 6 bases and the J gene lost 2 bases, with 22 bases spanning the gap. CDR3 sequence: CASRIGGGAGPQETQYF. Written as DNA, the CDR3 is TGTGCCAGCAGAATCGGGGGCGGGGCGGGCCCGCAAGAGACCCAGTACTTC.

This chain connects TRBV7-8 to TRBJ2-7; 9 bases align to TRBD1. The CDR3 extends over 15 amino acids. The ends lost 5 bases at V and 0 bases at J; junction bases unmatched: 5. Germline CDR1 reads SGHVS; CDR2 reads FQNEAQ. CDR3 in DNA: TGTGCCAGCAGCATCGACAGGGGGAGCTCCTACGAGCAGTACTTC. This encodes CASSIDRGSSYEQYF.

This clonotype was observed a few times. The chain has TRBV27 and TRBJ2-2; D perhaps matches TRBD2 (6 bases). CDR1 and CDR2 from the germline V gene are MNHEY and SMNVEV (reference sequence). Trimming took 1 base from V and 1 from J, leaving 10 bases between them. CDR3 size: 16 residues. The CDR3 DNA is TGTGCCAGCAGTTTATTGGGTAGCGGGAACACCGGGGAGCTGTTTTTT. Translation gives CASSLLGSGNTGELFF.

This clonotype was observed a few times. The chain employs TRBV20-1 and TRBJ2-7; D unclear. V lost 1 base, J lost 2 bases, and 12 bases lay in between. From germline, CDR1 is DFQATT and CDR2 SNEGSKA (reference sequence). This CDR3 spans 14 amino acids. The CDR3 coding sequence is TGCAGTGCTAGAGTAGGAACTGCACCCTACGAGCAGTACGTC. Translation: CSARVGTAPYEQYV.

In its sample, this clonotype was seen a few times. The chain combines TRBV7-9 with TRBJ2-2; D is undetermined. Trimming took off 3 bases at V and 0 bases at J, with 14 bases between the two ends. CDR3 length: 17 amino acids. Germline CDR1 and CDR2: SEHNR and FQNEAQ (reference sequence). The CDR3 DNA is TGTGCCAGCAGCTTCTACCTCTCCACTCCGAACACCGGGGAGCTGTTTTTT. Its protein is CASSFYLSTPNTGELFF. Supplemented by reference TRBV7-9 and TRBJ2-2, the full variable domain reads DTGVSQNPRHKITKRGQNVTFRCDPISEHNRLYWYRQTLGQGPEFLTYFQNEAQLEKSRLLSDRFSAERPKGSFSTLEIQRTEQGDSAMYLCASSFYLSTPNTGELFFGEGSRLTVL.

This clonotype has at least ten counts. A read error may account for a junction end that differs from germline. The chain combines TRBV5-1 with TRBJ2-3; D is ambiguous. The CDR3 is made up of 12 amino acids. The germline V gene has CDR1 SGHRS and CDR2 YFSETQ. CDR3 in amino acids: CASSLSTDTQYF. The CDR3 DNA follows: TGTGCCAGCTCACTTAGCACAGATACGCAGTATTTT.

This clonotype was counted only a few times. This chain connects TRBV7-8 to TRBJ1-5; D may be TRBD1 (6 bases). Deletions cut 5 bases from V and 2 bases from J, with 13 bases between. CDR1 and CDR2 (germline): SGHVS, FQNEAQ. This CDR3 comprises 15 residues. DNA of the CDR3: TGTGCCAGCAGCCTCCAGGGGTCGGGCAATCAGCCCCAGCATTTT. It encodes CASSLQGSGNQPQHF.